This entry describes one T cell receptor (beta chain). What it binds is unknown. Compared with germline, one end of the junction differs, possibly owing to a read error. The sample originates from a study of cytomegalovirus exposure and HLA in healthy donors. Findings and limits, study-wide: TCR beta chains associated with HLA were, in a later analysis, more clonally expanded than equally common others. Roughly uniform depth of sequencing across donors was assumed in presence/absence analyses. Sequencing likely generated an artifact that appeared as a cluster of highly shared sequence variants. Data from an earlier analysis indicated that most TCR beta V segments were productive either about 87% or about 30% of the time.

The study ran its PCR with 60 Vbeta and 13 Jbeta primers. The table came from immunoSEQ multiplex PCR; TCRdb's copy has only in-frame clones and leaves some out. Of 150,000 to 200,000 clones in the sample, roughly 70% were seen once. Germline V lookup: CDR1 LNHDA, CDR2 SQIVND (reference sequence). The CDR3 is made up of 12 amino acids. Material: PBMCs. The chain joins TRBV19 to TRBJ1-2, with D unclear. The source is a woman between 45 and 65 years old in good health and CMV-seropositive. The CDR3 region is CASSRVNYGYTF. CDR3 in DNA: TGTGCCAGCAGTAGAGTGAACTATGGCTACACCTTC. Using reference TRBV19 and TRBJ1-2 for the parts outside the CDR3, the full variable domain is DGGITQSPKYLFRKEGQNVTLSCEQNLNHDAMYWYRQDPGQGLRLIYYSQIVNDFQKGDIAEGYSVSREKKESFPLTVTSAQKNPTAFYLCASSRVNYGYTFGSGTRLTVV.